The 21 T cell receptor beta chains given below trace back to one sample, sequenced in a study of blood T cell repertoires in COVID-19. Assay used: immunoSEQ multiplex PCR; TCRdb lists only in-frame clones, some missing. The sample contains fewer than 450,000 clones, roughly 88% of which appear only once. The sample taken for sequencing was PBMCs or T cells enriched from blood (not recorded which). These receptors originate from a woman aged 40 to 50 with acute COVID-19.

The rearrangement uses TRBV5-6 and TRBJ1-2, with D unclear. Trimming took 1 base from V and 5 from J, leaving 6 bases between them. CDR1 SGHDT and CDR2 YYEEEE come from the germline V gene. The CDR3 loop spans 12 amino acids. CDR3 DNA: TGTGCCAGCAGCTTGTCACGGTATGGCTACACCTTC. It encodes CASSLSRYGYTF.

Concerning this clone: This CDR3 is also generated by other DNA sequences in the sample. V is TRBV7-9 and J is TRBJ2-5, with a possible D match to TRBD2 (5 bases). The length of the CDR3 is 13 residues. Germline CDR1 SEHNR, CDR2 FQNEAQ (reference sequence). V dropped 5 bases and J dropped 4 bases, with 11 bases sitting between them. The chain's CDR3 is CASSPSGSETQYF. The DNA for the CDR3 is TGTGCCAGCAGCCCGAGCGGCTCAGAGACCCAGTACTTC.

The table lists this clone with a few counts. J is TRBJ2-3 and V is TRBV10-3; 9 bases agree with TRBD1. The CDR3 is 17 amino acids. Trimming cost V 5 bases and J 5 bases; bases outside gene matches: 14. Germline V gene lookup returns CDR1 ENHRY and CDR2 SYGVKD. The CDR3 sequence is CAISPLRGQGSGDTQYF. In nucleotides, the CDR3 is TGTGCCATCAGTCCCCTCCGGGGACAGGGCTCGGGAGATACGCAGTATTTT.

This clone was recorded only once. The chain couples TRBV30 to TRBJ2-1; 10 nucleotides line up with TRBD1. V shed 3 bases and J 8 bases; nucleotides not matched to a gene: 7. This CDR3 has 14 amino acids. Germline-derived CDR1 and CDR2 are GTSNPN and SVGIG (reference sequence). The DNA for the CDR3 is TGTGCCTGGAGAAGACAGGGGGCCCAGGATGAGCAGTTCTTC. Translating gives CAWRRQGAQDEQFF.

The table lists this clone with a few counts. The chain carries TRBV10-2 and TRBJ1-3; D call uncertain. CDR3 length: 15 amino acids. The germline V and J ends were trimmed by 0 bases and 0 bases, with 6 bases remaining between them. Germline V gene lookup returns CDR1 WSHSY and CDR2 SAAADI. CDR3: CASSESAVSGNTIYF. CDR3 DNA sequence: TGCGCCAGCAGTGAGTCGGCAGTCTCTGGAAACACCATATATTTT.

V usage is TRBV18 and J usage is TRBJ1-5; 8 bases agree with TRBD1. V dropped 4 bases and J dropped 2; count of bases not matched to a gene: 7. The CDR3 runs to 16 residues. The germline CDR1 and CDR2 sequences are KGHSH and LQKENI. The CDR3 DNA sequence: TGTGCCAGCTCACAGCAAACAGGGGGAGGCAATCAGCCCCAGCATTTT. Protein product: CASSQQTGGGNQPQHF. Based on the CDR3 plus reference TRBV18 and TRBJ1-5, the full variable domain is NAGVMQNPRHLVRRRGQEARLRCSPMKGHSHVYWYRQLPEEGLKFMVYLQKENIIDESGMPKERFSAEFPKEGPSILRIQQVVRGDSAAYFCASSQQTGGGNQPQHFGDGTRLSIL.

The chain has TRBV14 and TRBJ1-4; no clear D gene. Germline V CDR1 and CDR2: SGHDN, FVKESK. V lost 5 bases and J lost 1, with 8 bases in between. The CDR3 runs to 14 residues. Here the CDR3 reads CASSGKQTNEKLFF. The CDR3 region has the DNA TGTGCCAGCAGCGGCAAACAAACTAATGAAAAACTGTTTTTT. Combining the CDR3 with reference TRBV14 and TRBJ1-4 gives the whole variable domain EAGVTQFPSHSVIEKGQTVTLRCDPISGHDNLYWYRRVMGKEIKFLLHFVKESKQDESGMPNNRFLAERTGGTYSTLKVQPAELEDSGVYFCASSGKQTNEKLFFGSGTQLSVL.

Here the CDR3 reads CASRLTGGGGGGNQPQHF. DNA of the CDR3: TGTGCCAGCAGACTCACCGGGGGGGGAGGGGGAGGCAATCAGCCCCAGCATTTT. The chain links TRBV27 to TRBJ1-5; possibly TRBD1 for D (6 bases). Looked up from germline, CDR1 is MNHEY and CDR2 is SMNVEV (reference sequence). The V end lost 6 bases, the J end lost 2 bases, and 23 bases lay between the germline ends. This CDR3 spans 18 amino acids.

V and J are TRBV18 and TRBJ1-2; D unclear. Germline V gene lookup returns CDR1 KGHSH and CDR2 LQKENI. The CDR3 contains 13 residues. V lost 3 bases and J 3 bases, leaving 8 bases between the germline ends. CDR3 region: CASSPAGYYGYTF. For the CDR3, the DNA is TGTGCCAGCTCACCCGCGGGGTACTATGGCTACACCTTC. The full variable domain, with the rest looked up from reference TRBV18 and TRBJ1-2, is NAGVMQNPRHLVRRRGQEARLRCSPMKGHSHVYWYRQLPEEGLKFMVYLQKENIIDESGMPKERFSAEFPKEGPSILRIQQVVRGDSAAYFCASSPAGYYGYTFGSGTRLTVV.

The chain combines TRBV9 with TRBJ2-2, with D tentatively TRBD2 (7 bases). CDR3 length: 16 residues. CDR1 and CDR2 from the germline V gene are SGDLS and YYNGEE. Trimming pared 0 bases from V and 5 bases from J, leaving 14 bases between. CDR3 sequence: CASSVGGGRVTGELFF. CDR3 DNA: TGTGCCAGCAGCGTAGGCGGGGGCAGGGTAACCGGGGAGCTGTTTTTT.

This chain uses TRBV11-2 with TRBJ1-1, with 7 bases fitting TRBD1. CDR1 and CDR2 from the germline V gene are SGHAT and FQNNGV. V was clipped by 5 bases and J by 5 bases; unmatched bases: 2. The length of the CDR3 is 12 residues. The CDR3 is CASSEQGTEAFF. As DNA, the CDR3 is TGTGCCAGCAGCGAACAGGGGACTGAAGCTTTCTTT.

The chain employs TRBV7-2 and TRBJ2-7; tentatively, D is TRBD2 (5 bases). Trimming took 2 bases from V and 4 from J, leaving 12 bases between them. Per the germline V gene, CDR1 is SGHTA and CDR2 is FQGNSA. This CDR3 is 14 amino acids long. The CDR3 region has the DNA TGTGCCAGCAGCTTATACCAGGACTTATACGAGCAGTACTTC. It specifies CASSLYQDLYEQYF. Supplemented by reference TRBV7-2 and TRBJ2-7, the full variable domain reads GAGVSQSPSNKVTEKGKDVELRCDPISGHTALYWYRQSLGQGLEFLIYFQGNSAPDKSGLPSDRFSAERTGGSVSTLTIQRTQQEDSAVYLCASSLYQDLYEQYFGPGTRLTVT.

This chain links TRBV7-8 with TRBJ1-4; 7 nucleotides agree with TRBD1. This CDR3 comprises 16 residues. Trimming cost V 4 bases and J 8 bases; bases outside gene matches: 13. Germline assignment: CDR1 SGHVS and CDR2 FQNEAQ. The CDR3 DNA reads TGTGCCAGCAGCTCCGGACAGGCCATGAGTCGCGAAAAACTGTTTTTT. As protein: CASSSGQAMSREKLFF.

The rearrangement links TRBV2 to TRBJ2-2; 9 bases match TRBD2. CDR3 length: 18 amino acids. From germline, CDR1 is SNHLY and CDR2 FYNNEI. Trimming removed 4 bases from V and 3 bases from J; junction bases left unmatched: 12. The CDR3 DNA reads TGTGCCAGCAGTGGTTCCGGCGGGGGGGCCCAACACACCGGGGAGCTGTTTTTT. Translation gives CASSGSGGGAQHTGELFF.

CDR3 coding DNA: TGTGCCAGCAGCTTCGACTATGGCTACACCTTC. Protein: CASSFDYGYTF. This chain joins TRBV7-9 and TRBJ1-2; D unresolved. This CDR3 spans 11 amino acids. V was trimmed by 3 bases and J by 3 bases, leaving 2 bases between them. The germline V gene has CDR1 SEHNR and CDR2 FQNEAQ (reference sequence). Looking up the rest from reference TRBV7-9 and TRBJ1-2 gives the full variable domain: DTGVSQNPRHKITKRGQNVTFRCDPISEHNRLYWYRQTLGQGPEFLTYFQNEAQLEKSRLLSDRFSAERPKGSFSTLEIQRTEQGDSAMYLCASSFDYGYTFGSGTRLTVV.

The chain recombines TRBV11-2 with TRBJ2-1, with 10 nucleotides matching TRBD2. V shed 5 bases and J 7 bases; nucleotides not matched to a gene: 5. The CDR3 sequence is 14 residues long. The germline V gene has CDR1 SGHAT and CDR2 FQNNGV. The CDR3 reads CASSISGGSNEQFF. Written as DNA, the CDR3 is TGTGCCAGCAGCATTAGCGGGGGGTCGAATGAGCAGTTCTTC.

V and J are TRBV6-5 and TRBJ2-3, with unresolved D. With 7 bases removed from V and 8 bases from J, the gap between germline ends came to 13 bases. CDR1 MNHEY and CDR2 SVGAGI come from the germline V gene. This CDR3 comprises 12 residues. CDR3: CASNRGAGTQYF. CDR3 DNA: TGTGCCAGCAACCGTGGAGCTGGTACGCAGTATTTT.

V and J are TRBV6-5 and TRBJ2-7; TRBD2 agrees at 10 bases. CDR3 length equals 14 residues. V lost 11 bases to trimming and J lost 2 bases; unmatched junction nucleotides: 9. The germline CDR1 and CDR2 sequences are MNHEY and SVGAGI. CDR3 in amino acids: CASWGLAGAYEQYF. The CDR3 DNA follows: TGTGCCTCCTGGGGGCTAGCGGGGGCCTACGAGCAGTACTTC.

The J gene is TRBJ1-4, the V gene TRBV30; 7 bases agree with TRBD1. The CDR3 length is 13 residues. The V segment lost 8 bases and the J segment 2 bases; nucleotides outside the gene matches: 5. The germline CDR1 and CDR2 sequences are GTSNPN and SVGIG (reference sequence). CDR3 sequence (DNA): TGTGCCGGGTCAGGGGGTACTAATGAAAAACTGTTTTTT. It encodes CAGSGGTNEKLFF.

The chain links TRBV12-3 or TRBV12-4 to TRBJ1-2, with TRBD1 as a possible D gene (5 bases). The CDR3 sequence is 11 residues long. V shed 3 bases and J shed 7 bases, with 6 bases lying between them. The CDR3 sequence is CASSLGGGYTF. CDR3 sequence (DNA): TGTGCCAGCAGTTTGGGGGGTGGCTACACCTTC.

The V call is TRBV7-9, the J call TRBJ1-1; tentative D call: TRBD1 (6 bases). Germline V lookup: CDR1 SEHNR, CDR2 FQNEAQ (reference sequence). The CDR3 runs 12 residues. Between the trimmed V and J ends, which lost 6 bases and 8 bases, there was a span of 13 bases. The CDR3 loop is CASSLQTGEAFF. CDR3 nucleotide sequence: TGTGCCAGCAGTCTTCAGACAGGAGAAGCTTTCTTT.